The entry below describes one T cell receptor (beta chain). The data were obtained in a study of blood T cell repertoires in COVID-19. The length of the CDR3 is 19 residues. Unmatched junction bases numbered 15, after V lost 6 bases and J lost 0 bases. Per the original methods: Scientists estimated how many nucleated cells there were by amplifying reference gene primers. Only in-frame clones appear in the TCRdb table, and some are missing; sequencing was by immunoSEQ multiplex PCR. D and trimming were read from the DNA, whereas the V and J calls and clone size are those reported in that table. The profile shows about 170,000 clones, around 80% of them singletons.

Sequenced sample: PBMCs or T cells enriched from blood (not recorded which). The chain combines TRBV6-7 with TRBJ1-5; the match to TRBD1 covers 9 bases. TRBV6-7 is an ORF, with its function uncertain. This clonotype was obtained from a woman in her 70s in a cohort exposed to, infected with or recovered from COVID-19 (not recorded which). This CDR3 reads CASSLNVRPGQGSNQPQHF. The CDR3 DNA is TGTGCCAGCAGCCTGAATGTTAGACCGGGACAGGGTAGCAATCAGCCCCAGCATTTT.